This is a list of T cell receptor beta chains from one sample in a study of blood T cell repertoires in COVID-19. Clones were read by immunoSEQ multiplex PCR, and TCRdb kept only the in-frame ones, dropping some. The sample holds roughly 150,000 clones; more than 75% are singletons and the top ten take roughly 2%. Sequenced input: peripheral blood. The receptor set was obtained from a man in his forties or fifties who had recovered from COVID-19. Each CDR3 is given with its conserved first and last residue. The D gene is left open where the match is weak. Size is stated for part of the rows, as once, few or many counts, or as a class when the clone is expanded.

NA,TRBJ2-6,TRBD1,TRBV5-1,TGCGCCAGCAGTTACGGACAGGGACTCGTTGGGGCCAACGTCCTGACTTTC,CASSYGQGLVGANVLTF
NA,TRBJ2-1,TRBD1,TRBV14,TGTGCCAGCAGCGCACAGGGGGCGCTCGGTGAGCAGTTCTTC,CASSAQGALGEQFF
NA,TRBJ2-5,TRBD1,TRBV18,TGTGCCAGCTCACCACGGCAGGGGGCCTTGCAAGAGACCCAGTACTTC,CASSPRQGALQETQYF
NA,TRBJ2-7,NA,TRBV7-9,TGTGCCAGCAGCCCACGATGGGGGCTCCACTACGAGCAGTACTTC,CASSPRWGLHYEQYF
NA,TRBJ1-1,NA,TRBV5-6,TGTGCCAGCAGCCACAATTATATGAACACTGAAGCTTTCTTT,CASSHNYMNTEAFF
NA,TRBJ2-7,NA,TRBV6-1,TGTGCCAGCAGTGAAGCGCCACCGTACGGGCAGTACTTC,CASSEAPPYGQYF
NA,TRBJ2-7,TRBD1,TRBV30,TGTGCCTGGGAAAGACAGGGGCTCTCCTACGAGCAGTACTTC,CAWERQGLSYEQYF
NA,TRBJ1-5,NA,TRBV28,TGTGCCAGCAGTTTCGGGACACCGAATCAGCCCCAGCATTTT,CASSFGTPNQPQHF
NA,TRBJ1-1,TRBD1,TRBV27,TGTGCCAGCAGTTTGGCACAGGGGCCGAGTGAAGCTTTCTTT,CASSLAQGPSEAFF
NA,TRBJ1-1,TRBD1,TRBV6-4,TGTGCCAGCAGTGCGCGAGGGGGCATGAACACTGAAGCTTTCTTT,CASSARGGMNTEAFF
NA,TRBJ1-6,NA,TRBV28,TGTGCCAGCAGTTCTATCAGGGGTAGTGATTCACCCCTCCACTTT,CASSSIRGSDSPLHF
NA,TRBJ1-2,NA,TRBV6-2/TRBV6-3,TGTGCCAGCAGTTATACTCTCGGTGCAGGGAACTATGGCTACACCTTC,CASSYTLGAGNYGYTF
NA,TRBJ1-2,TRBD1,TRBV6-5,TGTGCCAGCAGGGACGGAAAGGACAGGGGGGACACCTTC,CASRDGKDRGDTF
NA,TRBJ1-4,TRBD1,TRBV18,TGTGCCAGCTCACCAAGCAGGGGGCGCGATGAAAAACTGTTTTTT,CASSPSRGRDEKLFF
NA,TRBJ2-7,TRBD1,TRBV5-1,TGCGCCAGCAGCTACGGGACAGGGGGCATGTACGAGCAGTACTTC,CASSYGTGGMYEQYF
NA,TRBJ2-7,NA,TRBV7-8,TGTGCCAGCAGCTTAGTTGGCAGGTCCTACGAGCAGTACTTC,CASSLVGRSYEQYF
NA,TRBJ1-6,NA,TRBV27,TGTGCCAGCAGTGGGTCGCCTGGAGCCAATTCACCCCTCCACTTT,CASSGSPGANSPLHF
NA,TRBJ1-5,NA,TRBV4-1,TGCGCCAGCAGCCAGGAACTCACAGGAAGGGTTAATCAGCCCCAGCATTTT,CASSQELTGRVNQPQHF
NA,TRBJ1-2,NA,TRBV6-2/TRBV6-3,TGTGCCAGCAGTCCCGCGGGGGGTCGGACTAACTATGGCTACACCTTC,CASSPAGGRTNYGYTF
NA,TRBJ2-7,TRBD2,TRBV6-2/TRBV6-3,TGTGCCAGCAGGTACGTGGCGGGAGGTTCCTACGAGCAGTACTTC,CASRYVAGGSYEQYF
once,TRBJ2-7,NA,TRBV7-9,TGTGCCAGCAGCTCTAGGGGGATCTACGAGCAGTACTTC,CASSSRGIYEQYF
NA,TRBJ2-3,NA,TRBV5-8,TGTGCCAGCAGGTTCACTGCGGATACGCAGTATTTT,CASRFTADTQYF
NA,TRBJ1-4,NA,TRBV20-1,TGCAGTGCTAGTTTACAGGTTCATTCGGAAAAACTGTTTTTT,CSASLQVHSEKLFF
NA,TRBJ1-1,NA,TRBV25-1,TGTGCCAGCAGTGAGACGGGACATTGGGCCACTGAAGCTTTCTTT,CASSETGHWATEAFF
NA,TRBJ2-1,NA,TRBV2,TGTGCCAGCTGCCGGGACTCAGCCAATGAGCAGTTCTTC,CASCRDSANEQFF
NA,TRBJ1-6,NA,TRBV7-3,TGTGCCAGCAGCTTATTTCACAGTTATAATTCACCCCTCCACTTT,CASSLFHSYNSPLHF
NA,TRBJ1-1,TRBD1,TRBV18,TGTGCCAGCTCACCAAACTCAGGGGGTTACACTGAAGCTTTCTTT,CASSPNSGGYTEAFF
few,TRBJ1-5,NA,TRBV12-5,TGTGCTAGTGGTTTGGGTCATGAGGGTCAGCCCCAGCATTTT,CASGLGHEGQPQHF
NA,TRBJ2-2,TRBD2,TRBV5-1,TGCGCCAGCAGCTTGTGGCCAACACTAGCGGGAGGGCCGGGGGACACCGGGGAGCTGTTTTTT,CASSLWPTLAGGPGDTGELFF
NA,TRBJ2-4,TRBD2,TRBV6-5,TGTGCCAGCAGCCGGGGACTAGCGGGAGGCAACATTCAGTACTTC,CASSRGLAGGNIQYF
NA,TRBJ1-2,TRBD1,TRBV6-5,TGTGCCAGCAGCGGTAAAACAGGGGTCTATGGCTACACCTTC,CASSGKTGVYGYTF
once,TRBJ1-3,TRBD1,TRBV9,TGTGCCAGCAGCCTAGGCCGGGACAGGGATACATGCTTATATTTT,CASSLGRDRDTCLYF
once,TRBJ1-5,NA,TRBV6-2/TRBV6-3,TGTGCCAGCAGCAATACCCTGACCAGGGATCAGCCCCAGCATTTT,CASSNTLTRDQPQHF
NA,TRBJ2-3,TRBD1,TRBV2,TGTGCCAGCAGTGAAAGTACAGGGGGCGCATATACGCAGTATTTT,CASSESTGGAYTQYF
NA,TRBJ2-7,NA,TRBV27,TGTGCCAGCAGCCCGACAGGCTACGTGGAGCAGTACTTC,CASSPTGYVEQYF
NA,TRBJ2-3,TRBD1,TRBV2,TGTGCCAGCAGCGGAACAGGGGTCGGGGCAGATACGCAGTATTTT,CASSGTGVGADTQYF
NA,TRBJ2-7,NA,TRBV6-2/TRBV6-3,TGTGCCAGCAGCCCCGGATCCTGGCGGGGATCCTACGAGCAGTACTTC,CASSPGSWRGSYEQYF
once,TRBJ1-2,NA,TRBV3-1/TRBV3-2,TGTGCCAGCAGCCCCGTGGCAGGGAGGAAGGGCTACACCTTC,CASSPVAGRKGYTF
NA,TRBJ2-7,NA,TRBV6-2/TRBV6-3,TGTGCCAGCAGTTACCCGGGAGGGGGCCCTTACGAGCAGTACTTC,CASSYPGGGPYEQYF